The text below deals with one T cell receptor beta chain. The target antigen is unknown. With V trimmed by 6 bases and J by 5 bases, 7 bases remained unmatched. This CDR3 contains 13 residues. Per germline, CDR1 DFQATT and CDR2 SNEGSKA (reference sequence). The Oncomine TCR Beta short-read assay was applied to DNA of cultured CD4+ T cells. After culture, CD4+ T cells served as the source for genomic DNA extraction. Each CDR3 protein is one row after TCRdb ran MiXCR on the PCR reads. This table holds 8,500 to 9,500 distinct CDR3 sequences, 33% found once. The sample's treatment: approximately 11-day PBMC culture with coronavirus spike peptide pools or control peptides (ViraFEST assay). CD4+ T-cell collection from the unexposed donor predated the COVID-19 pandemic (2011-2018). Scientists separated out CD4+ T cells through negative selection following 10 days in culture. The data were obtained in a study of vaccination and CD4 T cells after COVID-19. On the study more broadly: Post-vaccine sampling followed dose two by a median approximately 74 days (range 14 to 241).

Findings and caveats of the study: Apart from involving relatively few convalescent patients, the work omitted early post-infection timepoints. For convalescent patients, 304 of the 307 vaccine-specific clones analyzed were classified as spike mono-reactive.

Sequencing input: CD4+ T cells from blood, cultured in vitro. This clonotype was sampled from a human donor in good health. This chain joins TRBV20-1 and TRBJ2-5; TRBD1 aligns across 9 bases. The CDR3 here is CSALGQGAETQYF. The CDR3 nucleotides read TGCAGTGCCTTGGGACAGGGAGCCGAGACCCAGTACTTC.